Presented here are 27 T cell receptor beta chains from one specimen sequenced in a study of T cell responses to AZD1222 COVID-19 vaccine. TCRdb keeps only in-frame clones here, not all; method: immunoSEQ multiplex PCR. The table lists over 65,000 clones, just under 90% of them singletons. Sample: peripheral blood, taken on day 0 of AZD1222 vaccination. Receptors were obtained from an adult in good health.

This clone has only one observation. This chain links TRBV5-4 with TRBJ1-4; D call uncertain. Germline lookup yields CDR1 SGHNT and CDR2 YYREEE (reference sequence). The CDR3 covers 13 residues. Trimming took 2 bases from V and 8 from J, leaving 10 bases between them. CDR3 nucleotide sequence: TGTGCCAGCAGCTTCCAGGAAAGCGAAAAACTGTTTTTT. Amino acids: CASSFQESEKLFF.

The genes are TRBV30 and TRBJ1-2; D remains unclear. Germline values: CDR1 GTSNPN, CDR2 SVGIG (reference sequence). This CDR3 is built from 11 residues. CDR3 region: CVQAGDYGYTF. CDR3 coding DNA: TGTGTCCAGGCCGGGGACTATGGCTACACCTTC.

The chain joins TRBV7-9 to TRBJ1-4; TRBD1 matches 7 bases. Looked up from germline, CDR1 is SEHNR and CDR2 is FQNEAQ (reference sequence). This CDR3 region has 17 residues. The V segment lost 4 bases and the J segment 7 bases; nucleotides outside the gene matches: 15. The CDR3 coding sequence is TGTGCCAGCAGCTCCCGAGGGGGCGCGATCGCCCCTGAAAAACTGTTTTTT. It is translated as CASSSRGGAIAPEKLFF.

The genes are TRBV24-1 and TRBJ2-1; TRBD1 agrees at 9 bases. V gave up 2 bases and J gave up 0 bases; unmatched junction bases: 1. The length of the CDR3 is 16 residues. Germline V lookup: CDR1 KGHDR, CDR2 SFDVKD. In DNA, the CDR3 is TGTGCCACCAGTGATTCGGGACAGGGCTCCTACAATGAGCAGTTCTTC. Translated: CATSDSGQGSYNEQFF.

The CDR3 loop reads CASKPGLLEKLFF. The CDR3 nucleotides are TGCGCCAGCAAGCCGGGGCTGCTTGAAAAACTGTTTTTT. The chain is built from TRBV23-1 and TRBJ1-4, with a tentative D call TRBD1 (5 bases). TRBV23-1 is recorded as an ORF, its role being uncertain. The V end was cut by 7 bases, the J end by 7 bases, with 13 bases between. This CDR3 region has 13 residues.

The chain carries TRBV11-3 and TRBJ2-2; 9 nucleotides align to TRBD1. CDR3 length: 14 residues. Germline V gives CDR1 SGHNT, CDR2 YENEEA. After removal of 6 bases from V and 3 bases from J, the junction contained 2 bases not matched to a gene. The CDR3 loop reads CASRWTGDTGELFF. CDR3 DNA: TGTGCCAGCAGGTGGACAGGGGACACCGGGGAGCTGTTTTTT.

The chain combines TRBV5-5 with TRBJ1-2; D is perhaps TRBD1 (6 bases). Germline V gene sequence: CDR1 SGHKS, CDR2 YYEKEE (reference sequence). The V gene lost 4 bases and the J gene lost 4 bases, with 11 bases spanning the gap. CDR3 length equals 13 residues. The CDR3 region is CASSVGGGYGYTF. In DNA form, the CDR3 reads TGTGCCAGCAGCGTGGGGGGCGGCTATGGCTACACCTTC. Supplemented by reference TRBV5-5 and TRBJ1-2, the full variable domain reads DAGVTQSPTHLIKTRGQQVTLRCSPISGHKSVSWYQQVLGQGPQFIFQYYEKEERGRGNFPDRFSARQFPNYSSELNVNALLLGDSALYLCASSVGGGYGYTFGSGTRLTVV.

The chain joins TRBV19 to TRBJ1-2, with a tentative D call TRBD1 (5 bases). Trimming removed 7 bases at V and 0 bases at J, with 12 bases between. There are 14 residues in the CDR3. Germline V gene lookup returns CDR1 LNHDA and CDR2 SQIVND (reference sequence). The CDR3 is CASTEGVANYGYTF. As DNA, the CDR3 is TGTGCCAGTACTGAAGGGGTGGCTAACTATGGCTACACCTTC.

CDR3 nucleotides: TGTGCCAGCAGCCCGGTTGGTAATCAAGGCTATGGCTACACCTTC. Residues: CASSPVGNQGYGYTF. The chain recombines TRBV7-3 with TRBJ1-2, with D unclear. Trimming removed 5 bases at V and 4 bases at J, with 17 bases between. The CDR3 is made up of 15 amino acids. Germline CDR1 reads SGHTA; CDR2 reads FQGTGA.

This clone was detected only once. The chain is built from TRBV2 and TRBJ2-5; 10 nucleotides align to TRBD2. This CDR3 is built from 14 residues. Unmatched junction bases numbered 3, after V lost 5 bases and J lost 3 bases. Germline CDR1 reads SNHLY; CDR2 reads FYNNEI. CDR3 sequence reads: CASSRGLAEETQYF. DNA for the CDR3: TGTGCCAGCAGTAGAGGACTAGCGGAAGAGACCCAGTACTTC. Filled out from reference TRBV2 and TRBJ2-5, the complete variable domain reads EPEVTQTPSHQVTQMGQEVILRCVPISNHLYFYWYRQILGQKVEFLVSFYNNEISEKSEIFDDQFSVERPDGSNFTLKIRSTKLEDSAMYFCASSRGLAEETQYFGPGTRLLVL.

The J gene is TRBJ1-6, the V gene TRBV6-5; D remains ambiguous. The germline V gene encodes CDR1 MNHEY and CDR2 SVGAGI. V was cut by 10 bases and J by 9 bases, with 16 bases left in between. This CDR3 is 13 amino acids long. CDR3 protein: CATRHSAGSPLHF. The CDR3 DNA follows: TGTGCCACCCGACATAGCGCTGGTTCACCCCTCCACTTT.

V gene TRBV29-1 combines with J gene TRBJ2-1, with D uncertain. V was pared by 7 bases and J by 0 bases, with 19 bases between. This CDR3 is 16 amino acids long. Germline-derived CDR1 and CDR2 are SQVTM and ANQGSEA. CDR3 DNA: TGCAGCGCCCAGTGGTGGGCGGCCAGCTCCTACAATGAGCAGTTCTTC. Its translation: CSAQWWAASSYNEQFF.

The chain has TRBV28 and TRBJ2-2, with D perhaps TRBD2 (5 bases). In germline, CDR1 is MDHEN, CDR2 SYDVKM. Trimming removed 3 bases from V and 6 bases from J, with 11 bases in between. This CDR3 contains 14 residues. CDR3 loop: CASSFSEGAGELFF. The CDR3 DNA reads TGTGCCAGCAGTTTCAGTGAGGGAGCCGGGGAGCTGTTTTTT.

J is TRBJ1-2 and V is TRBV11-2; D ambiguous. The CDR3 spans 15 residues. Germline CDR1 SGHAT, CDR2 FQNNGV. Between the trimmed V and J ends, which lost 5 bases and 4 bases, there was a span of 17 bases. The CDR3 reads CASSPDEADLYGYTF. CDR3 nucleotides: TGTGCCAGCAGCCCGGATGAGGCCGACCTCTATGGCTACACCTTC.

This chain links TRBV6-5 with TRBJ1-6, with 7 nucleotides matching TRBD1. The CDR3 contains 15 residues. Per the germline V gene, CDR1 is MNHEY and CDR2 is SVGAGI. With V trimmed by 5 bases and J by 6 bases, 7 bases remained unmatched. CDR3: CASSKPTGSNSPLHF. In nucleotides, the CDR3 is TGTGCCAGCAGTAAACCGACAGGGAGTAATTCACCCCTCCACTTT.

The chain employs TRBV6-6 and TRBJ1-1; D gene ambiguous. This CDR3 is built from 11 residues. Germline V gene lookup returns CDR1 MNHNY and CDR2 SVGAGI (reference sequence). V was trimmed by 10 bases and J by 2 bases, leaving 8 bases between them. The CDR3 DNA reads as TGTGCCACCCGACTTAACACTGAAGCTTTCTTT. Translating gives CATRLNTEAFF.

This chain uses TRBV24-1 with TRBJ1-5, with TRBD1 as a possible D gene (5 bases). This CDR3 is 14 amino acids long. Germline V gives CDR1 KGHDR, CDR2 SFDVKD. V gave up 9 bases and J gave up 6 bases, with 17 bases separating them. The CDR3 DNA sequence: TGTGCCACCCCCCGGGGGAGGGTAAGTCAGCCCCAGCATTTT. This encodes CATPRGRVSQPQHF.

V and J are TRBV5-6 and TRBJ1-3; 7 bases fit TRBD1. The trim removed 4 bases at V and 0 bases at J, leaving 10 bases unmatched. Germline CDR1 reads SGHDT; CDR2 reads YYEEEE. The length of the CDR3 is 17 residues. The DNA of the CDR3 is TGTGCCAGCAGCCCCTCATGGGGACAGCTCTCTGGAAACACCATATATTTT. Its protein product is CASSPSWGQLSGNTIYF.

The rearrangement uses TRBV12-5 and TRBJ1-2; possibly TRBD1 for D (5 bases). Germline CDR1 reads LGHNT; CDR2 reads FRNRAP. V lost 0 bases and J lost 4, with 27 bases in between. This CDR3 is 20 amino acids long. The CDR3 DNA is TGTGCTAGTGGTTTGGTAGAGAAAGGGGCAGTCGGAGACCCATCCTATGGCTACACCTTC. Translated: CASGLVEKGAVGDPSYGYTF.

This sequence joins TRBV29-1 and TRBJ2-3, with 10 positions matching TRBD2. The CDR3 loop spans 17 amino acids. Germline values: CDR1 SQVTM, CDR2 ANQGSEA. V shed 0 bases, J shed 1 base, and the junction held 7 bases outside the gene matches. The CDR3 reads CSVEDLYTSGGTDTQYF. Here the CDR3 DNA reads TGCAGCGTTGAAGATCTTTATACTAGCGGGGGCACAGATACGCAGTATTTT.

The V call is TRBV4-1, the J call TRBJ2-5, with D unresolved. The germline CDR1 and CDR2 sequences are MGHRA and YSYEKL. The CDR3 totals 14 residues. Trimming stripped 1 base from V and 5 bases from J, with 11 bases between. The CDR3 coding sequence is TGCGCCAGCAGCCAAGTTGCGTCCACGGAGACCCAGTACTTC. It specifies CASSQVASTETQYF.

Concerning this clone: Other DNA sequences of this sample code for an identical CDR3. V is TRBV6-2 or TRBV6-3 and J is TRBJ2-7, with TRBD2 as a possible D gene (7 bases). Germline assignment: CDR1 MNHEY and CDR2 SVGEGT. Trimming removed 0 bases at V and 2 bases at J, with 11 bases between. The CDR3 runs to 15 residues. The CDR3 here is CASSYSSGGPYEQYF. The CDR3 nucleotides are TGTGCCAGCAGTTACTCGTCCGGGGGGCCCTACGAGCAGTACTTC.

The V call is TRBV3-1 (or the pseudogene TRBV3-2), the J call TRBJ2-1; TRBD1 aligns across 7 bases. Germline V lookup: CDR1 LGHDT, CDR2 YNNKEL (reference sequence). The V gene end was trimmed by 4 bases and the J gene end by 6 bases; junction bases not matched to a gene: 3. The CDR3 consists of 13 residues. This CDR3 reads CASSLRQGNEQFF. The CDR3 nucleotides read TGTGCCAGCAGCCTGAGACAGGGCAATGAGCAGTTCTTC.

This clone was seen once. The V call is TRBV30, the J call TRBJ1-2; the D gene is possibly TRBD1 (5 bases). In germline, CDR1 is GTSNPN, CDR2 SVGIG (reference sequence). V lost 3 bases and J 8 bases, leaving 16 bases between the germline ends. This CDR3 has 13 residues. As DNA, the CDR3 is TGTGCCTGGAGCGGGGGGTCCTACGCAGGCTACACCTTC. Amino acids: CAWSGGSYAGYTF.

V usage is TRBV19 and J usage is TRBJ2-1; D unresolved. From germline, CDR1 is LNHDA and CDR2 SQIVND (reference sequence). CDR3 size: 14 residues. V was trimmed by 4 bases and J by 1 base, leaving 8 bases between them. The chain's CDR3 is CASSKGNSYNEQFF. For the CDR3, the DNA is TGTGCCAGTAGTAAAGGGAATTCCTACAATGAGCAGTTCTTC.

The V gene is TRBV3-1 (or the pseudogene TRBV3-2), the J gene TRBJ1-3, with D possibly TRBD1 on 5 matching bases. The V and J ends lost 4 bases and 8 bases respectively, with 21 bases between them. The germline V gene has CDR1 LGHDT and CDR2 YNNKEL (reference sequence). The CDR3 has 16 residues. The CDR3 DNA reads TGTGCCAGCAGCCTACTCCCCGGGGACCTGGGATACACCATATATTTT. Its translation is CASSLLPGDLGYTIYF.

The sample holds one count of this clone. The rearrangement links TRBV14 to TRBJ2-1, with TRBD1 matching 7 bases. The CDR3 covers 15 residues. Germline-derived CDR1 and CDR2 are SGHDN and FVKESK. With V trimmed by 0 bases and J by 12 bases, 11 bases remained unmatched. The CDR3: CASSQDYGRGLGQFF. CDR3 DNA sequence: TGTGCCAGCAGCCAAGACTATGGTAGGGGGCTAGGGCAGTTCTTC.